One and the same sample provided the 8 T cell receptor beta chains below, sequenced in a study of cytomegalovirus exposure and HLA in healthy donors. With 60 Vbeta and 13 Jbeta primers, the PCR was carried out. TCRdb keeps only in-frame clones here, not all; method: immunoSEQ multiplex PCR. This sample's table has 150,000 or so clones. The sequencing sample was made of PBMCs. Receptor source: a woman aged 40 to 55 in good health and CMV-seropositive.

The V and J genes are TRBV11-2 and TRBJ1-4; D not resolved. V shed 1 base and J shed 8 bases, with 8 bases lying between them. The CDR3 has 13 residues. Per the germline V gene, CDR1 is SGHAT and CDR2 is FQNNGV. In DNA form, the CDR3 reads TGTGCCAGCAGCTTAGTTAGTCTGGAAAAACTGTTTTTT. Its translation: CASSLVSLEKLFF.

The chain carries TRBV2 and TRBJ2-7; TRBD1 agrees at 7 bases. Germline CDR1 is SNHLY and CDR2 is FYNNEI. There are 13 residues in the CDR3. The V segment lost 6 bases and the J segment 7 bases; nucleotides outside the gene matches: 9. In DNA, the CDR3 is TGTGCCAGCAGGGATGGGGGACAGAGAGAGCAGTACTTC. It translates to CASRDGGQREQYF.

The chain is built from TRBV28 and TRBJ1-2; 7 bases are shared with TRBD1. Germline V CDR1 and CDR2: MDHEN, SYDVKM. V gave up 4 bases and J gave up 4 bases; unmatched junction bases: 18. CDR3 length equals 18 residues. CDR3 coding DNA: TGTGCCAGCAGTTCGACCACCCCAAGAGGGGGCGCTGGCTATGGCTACACCTTC. Its translation is CASSSTTPRGGAGYGYTF.

The chain couples TRBV5-1 to TRBJ2-1; TRBD1 aligns across 7 bases. The ends lost 0 bases at V and 7 bases at J; junction bases unmatched: 10. Germline CDR1 SGHRS, CDR2 YFSETQ. This CDR3 is 16 amino acids long. In DNA form, the CDR3 reads TGCGCCAGCAGCTTGGTTTCGGCAGGGGGAAGAAATGAGCAGTTCTTC. It codes for CASSLVSAGGRNEQFF.

This chain uses TRBV10-3 with TRBJ2-3; 9 nucleotides agree with TRBD1. This CDR3 region has 12 residues. The V and J ends lost 8 bases and 5 bases, in that order; junction bases with no gene match: 2. Germline V lookup: CDR1 ENHRY, CDR2 SYGVKD. For the CDR3, the DNA is TGTGCCATCCGACAGGGGGAAGATACGCAGTATTTT. Translating gives CAIRQGEDTQYF.

The rearrangement links TRBV29-1 to TRBJ2-3; weak D call: TRBD2 (6 bases). V was clipped by 3 bases and J by 3 bases, with 16 bases between them. The CDR3 has 15 amino acids. CDR1 SQVTM and CDR2 ANQGSEA come from the germline V gene. Here the CDR3 DNA reads TGCAGCGTTGACGGGGGATCCGGGTGGACAGATACGCAGTATTTT. As protein: CSVDGGSGWTDTQYF.

This chain links TRBV2 with TRBJ2-2, with D perhaps TRBD2 (5 bases). V lost 8 bases and J 2 bases, leaving 9 bases between the germline ends. The germline gives CDR1 SNHLY, CDR2 FYNNEI. CDR3 length: 13 residues. CDR3 nucleotide sequence: TGTGCCAGCGCTAGCTATAACACCGGGGAGCTGTTTTTT. This sequence encodes CASASYNTGELFF.

J is TRBJ2-1 and V is TRBV6-6; unclear D gene. V lost 5 bases, J lost 9 bases, and 17 bases lay in between. The CDR3 totals 14 residues. Germline V gene data show CDR1 as MNHNY and CDR2 as SVGAGI (reference sequence). The CDR3 DNA reads TGTGCCAGCAGTCCCCAAGCCTCCCCCGGTGAGCAGTTCTTC. Its protein product is CASSPQASPGEQFF.